A single sample is the source of the 27 T cell receptor beta chains below, sequenced in a study of cytomegalovirus exposure and HLA in healthy donors. This PCR relied on a set of 60 Vbeta primers and 13 Jbeta primers. TCRdb's table, derived via immunoSEQ multiplex PCR, lists solely in-frame clones and lacks some. The sample gives tens of thousands of clones, around three fifths of which show up once; roughly 21% is in the top ten. Source material: PBMCs. These receptors all come from a woman in her fifties or sixties in good health and CMV-seropositive.

This chain uses TRBV2 with TRBJ1-3; a weak D match, TRBD1 (5 bases). CDR1 is SNHLY and CDR2 is FYNNEI in the germline V gene. V gave up 6 bases and J gave up 0 bases, with 12 bases separating them. This CDR3 region has 15 residues. The CDR3 DNA reads TGTGCCAGCAGCGAGGACACCTTCTCTGGAAACACCATATATTTT. Translating it yields CASSEDTFSGNTIYF.

This clone was counted only a few times. The CDR3 nucleotides read TGTGCCAGTAGCGCCGGGGACAGACGAAACACTGAAGCTTTCTTT. Residues: CASSAGDRRNTEAFF. The rearrangement links TRBV19 to TRBJ1-1, with 7 bases that match TRBD1. Germline trimming cut 6 bases from V and 2 bases from J; bases unmatched to any gene: 9. Germline lookup yields CDR1 LNHDA and CDR2 SQIVND (reference sequence). This CDR3 spans 15 amino acids.

This clone appeared a few times. The genes are TRBV13 and TRBJ2-5; 7 nucleotides match TRBD1. The J call may not be correct, given that the DNA end is closer to TRBJ2-7. The CDR3 totals 14 residues. CDR1 and CDR2 from the germline V gene are PRHDT and FYEKMQ (reference sequence). This CDR3 reads CASSSDREFYEQYF. CDR3 DNA sequence: TGTGCCAGCAGCTCCGACAGGGAGTTTTACGAGCAGTACTTC.

J is TRBJ2-7 and V is TRBV19; 11 nucleotides agree with TRBD1. The V gene end was trimmed by 5 bases and the J gene end by 5 bases; junction bases not matched to a gene: 8. There are 15 residues in the CDR3. The germline CDR1 and CDR2 sequences are LNHDA and SQIVND (reference sequence). CDR3 DNA: TGTGCCAGTAGTCTGGGACAGGGGGGATGGGACGAGCAGTACTTC. It specifies CASSLGQGGWDEQYF.

This clone was seen a handful of times. The chain combines TRBV5-1 with TRBJ2-5; the D gene is possibly TRBD1 (5 bases). Germline V CDR1 and CDR2: SGHRS, YFSETQ. Deletions cut 4 bases from V and 2 bases from J, with 9 bases between. The CDR3 is 13 amino acids. For the CDR3, the DNA is TGCGCCAGCAGCAAACAGGTACAAGAGACCCAGTACTTC. It codes for CASSKQVQETQYF.

The J gene is TRBJ2-5, the V gene TRBV5-1; 8 nucleotides match TRBD2. The germline V gene encodes CDR1 SGHRS and CDR2 YFSETQ. The CDR3 totals 16 residues. V was pared by 4 bases and J by 0 bases, with 8 bases of the junction left unmatched. Written as DNA, the CDR3 is TGCGCCAGCAGCCAAGCGGGGGATACGTACCAAGAGACCCAGTACTTC. Amino acids: CASSQAGDTYQETQYF.

The chain has TRBV27 and TRBJ2-3; TRBD2 matches at 9 bases. From germline, CDR1 is MNHEY and CDR2 SMNVEV (reference sequence). Losses at the gene ends were 4 bases for V and 1 base for J; bases not matched to a gene: 6. The CDR3 has 16 amino acids. CDR3 nucleotides: TGTGCCAGCAGTTCGCCTTCTAGCGGGGGCACAGATACGCAGTATTTT. Translating gives CASSSPSSGGTDTQYF.

The V gene is TRBV7-2, the J gene TRBJ2-7; TRBD2 aligns across 9 bases. The CDR3 covers 16 residues. Germline trimming cut 1 base from V and 4 bases from J; bases unmatched to any gene: 8. The germline V gene encodes CDR1 SGHTA and CDR2 FQGNSA. The DNA of the CDR3 is TGTGCCAGCAGCTTAGTAGGTAGCGGGGGTACTTACGAGCAGTACTTC. This encodes CASSLVGSGGTYEQYF.

This clone was counted once. The rearrangement links TRBV7-3 to TRBJ2-4; tentative D call: TRBD1 (6 bases). Trimming removed 4 bases from V and 8 bases from J, with 15 bases in between. Per the germline V gene, CDR1 is SGHTA and CDR2 is FQGTGA. The CDR3 covers 14 residues. The DNA of the CDR3 is TGTGCCAGCAGCTCAGGGACATCGGCGGACATTCAGTACTTC. Its protein product is CASSSGTSADIQYF.

This clone came up a few times. The V gene is TRBV7-2, the J gene TRBJ1-2; D gene ambiguous. This CDR3 has 14 residues. V lost 1 base and J lost 7, with 13 bases in between. Per the germline V gene, CDR1 is SGHTA and CDR2 is FQGNSA. CDR3 nucleotide sequence: TGTGCCAGCAGCTTAGATGCGGTGTACGGTGGCTACACCTTC. Amino acid sequence: CASSLDAVYGGYTF.

This clone came up a few times. The chain has TRBV27 and TRBJ2-7; a weak D match, TRBD2 (6 bases). The CDR3 sequence is 15 residues long. The V and J ends lost 5 bases and 7 bases respectively, with 21 bases between them. Germline V CDR1 and CDR2: MNHEY, SMNVEV (reference sequence). The CDR3 here is CASSRAGGTLLEQYF. CDR3 coding DNA: TGTGCCAGCAGTCGGGCCGGGGGAACTCTACTGGAGCAGTACTTC.

The chain combines TRBV6-6 with TRBJ2-7; 8 bases are shared with TRBD1. CDR1 and CDR2 from the germline V gene are MNHNY and SVGAGI (reference sequence). The CDR3 runs to 13 residues. V shed 7 bases, J shed 7 bases, and the junction held 9 bases outside the gene matches. CDR3 DNA sequence: TGTGCCAGCAAAGAGTCAGGGGGCACGGAGCAGTACTTC. This translates into CASKESGGTEQYF.

J is TRBJ2-7 and V is TRBV28, with 7 bases that match TRBD1. The CDR3 has 12 residues. Germline CDR1 and CDR2: MDHEN and SYDVKM. Trimming removed 7 bases from V and 6 bases from J; junction bases left unmatched: 6. The CDR3 nucleotides read TGTGCCAGCACCATGACAGGGAGCGAGCAGTACTTC. It translates to CASTMTGSEQYF.

CDR3: CASSERPDTGSTQYF. In DNA form, the CDR3 reads TGTGCCAGCAGCGAACGACCGGACACCGGGAGCACCCAGTACTTC. The J gene is TRBJ2-5, the V gene TRBV7-2, with D possibly matching TRBD2 (6 bases). The CDR3 extends over 15 amino acids. Per the germline V gene, CDR1 is SGHTA and CDR2 is FQGNSA. Trimming left V 5 bases short and J 8 bases short, with 21 bases between.

J is TRBJ2-7 and V is TRBV29-1; 7 bases fit TRBD1. The CDR3 is made up of 16 amino acids. V trimming: 0 bases; J trimming: 1 base; junction bases outside the gene matches: 9. Germline V gene data show CDR1 as SQVTM and CDR2 as ANQGSEA. CDR3: CSVEEPTGLQSYEQYF. CDR3 bases: TGCAGCGTTGAAGAGCCGACAGGGCTCCAGTCCTACGAGCAGTACTTC.

J is TRBJ2-3 and V is TRBV6-1; 10 nucleotides line up with TRBD1. This CDR3 is 15 amino acids long. V trimming: 6 bases; J trimming: 4 bases; junction bases outside the gene matches: 7. Germline CDR1 and CDR2: MNHNS and SASEGT. The CDR3 sequence is CASRARDRGADTQYF. Written as DNA, the CDR3 is TGTGCCAGCAGAGCCCGGGACAGGGGCGCAGATACGCAGTATTTT.

This clone occurred a few times. The gene calls are TRBV10-1 and TRBJ2-7, with 8 bases lining up with TRBD1. V shed 6 bases, J shed 4 bases, and the junction held 8 bases outside the gene matches. CDR1 is WNHNN and CDR2 is SYGVQD in the germline V gene (reference sequence). The length of the CDR3 is 14 residues. The CDR3 DNA reads as TGCGCCAGCAGCCACTCCAGGGGGCATTACGAGCAGTACTTC. Its protein product is CASSHSRGHYEQYF.

This sequence joins TRBV7-6 and TRBJ2-5; unclear D gene. The CDR3 runs to 12 residues. Trimming left V 5 bases short and J 0 bases short, with 4 bases between. Germline CDR1 is SGHVS and CDR2 is FNYEAQ. The CDR3 region has the DNA TGTGCCAGCAGCCGGTACCAAGAGACCCAGTACTTC. Translation gives CASSRYQETQYF. Full variable domain (outside the CDR3, taken from reference TRBV7-6 and TRBJ2-5): GAGVSQSPRYKVTKRGQDVALRCDPISGHVSLYWYRQALGQGPEFLTYFNYEAQQDKSGLPNDRFSAERPEGSISTLTIQRTEQRDSAMYRCASSRYQETQYFGPGTRLLVL.

The chain recombines TRBV5-6 with TRBJ2-2; 7 bases align to TRBD1. The CDR3 loop spans 16 amino acids. Germline V gene data show CDR1 as SGHDT and CDR2 as YYEEEE. With V trimmed by 2 bases and J by 8 bases, 12 bases remained unmatched. CDR3 DNA: TGTGCCAGCAGCTTATTTCTACAGGGGCCTAAGGGGGAGCTGTTTTTT. It codes for CASSLFLQGPKGELFF.

This clone has more than one count but fewer than ten. The chain recombines TRBV28 with TRBJ1-5, with TRBD1 identical over 8 bases. CDR1 and CDR2 (germline): MDHEN, SYDVKM. J lost 2 bases, V lost 1 base, and 10 bases had no gene match. The CDR3 has 18 amino acids. In nucleotides, the CDR3 is TGTGCCAGCAGTTTATCCCCTCGGACAGGGTGGGGCAATCAGCCCCAGCATTTT. Protein product: CASSLSPRTGWGNQPQHF.

This clone occurred a few times. The chain links TRBV28 to TRBJ1-2; D is unresolved. Germline V CDR1 and CDR2: MDHEN, SYDVKM. V was shortened by 8 bases and J by 0 bases, with 7 bases between the two germline ends. The CDR3 consists of 12 residues. The chain's CDR3 is CASQSANYGYTF. CDR3 bases: TGTGCCAGCCAATCAGCTAACTATGGCTACACCTTC.

This clone has only one observation. V usage is TRBV11-2 and J usage is TRBJ2-7; D gene uncertain. Trimming took 7 bases from V and 3 from J, leaving 7 bases between them. Germline V gene lookup returns CDR1 SGHAT and CDR2 FQNNGV. This CDR3 spans 11 amino acids. The CDR3 DNA is TGTGCCAGCACCCCGGGCTACGAGCAGTACTTC. Residues: CASTPGYEQYF.

This clone came up a few times. The chain joins TRBV4-3 to TRBJ1-2, with 8 bases that match TRBD1. The germline CDR1 and CDR2 sequences are LGHNA and YSLEER. With 2 bases clipped from V and 4 bases from J, the junction kept 3 bases outside the gene matches. The CDR3 spans 14 residues. The CDR3 reads CASSQRDRPYGYTF. The DNA for the CDR3 is TGCGCCAGCAGCCAAAGGGACAGGCCCTATGGCTACACCTTC.

The chain uses TRBV5-1 and TRBJ1-6, with D possibly TRBD1 on 6 matching bases. Germline V gives CDR1 SGHRS, CDR2 YFSETQ. The CDR3 sequence is 15 residues long. Trimming shortened V by 3 bases and J by 7 bases, and 14 bases separated the two germline ends. Here the CDR3 DNA reads TGCGCCAGCAGCTCCGACAGGCCGGGAAATTCACCCCTCCACTTT. Its translation: CASSSDRPGNSPLHF.

This chain links TRBV9 with TRBJ2-3; TRBD2 aligns across 12 bases. This CDR3 has 16 amino acids. Germline V gene lookup returns CDR1 SGDLS and CDR2 YYNGEE. The trim removed 0 bases at V and 6 bases at J, leaving 5 bases unmatched. This chain's CDR3 is CASSVASGGDFDTQYF. CDR3 bases: TGTGCCAGCAGCGTAGCTAGCGGGGGGGATTTTGATACGCAGTATTTT.

This clone was detected only once. CDR3 loop: CASLPVGQMNTEAFF. CDR3 DNA sequence: TGTGCCAGCCTCCCCGTCGGACAGATGAACACTGAAGCTTTCTTT. The chain recombines TRBV6-5 with TRBJ1-1, with D perhaps matching TRBD1 (6 bases). V shed 8 bases and J shed 0 bases, with 16 bases lying between them. Looked up from germline, CDR1 is MNHEY and CDR2 is SVGAGI. The CDR3 totals 15 residues.

This clone was counted between two and nine times. The rearrangement uses TRBV5-1 and TRBJ2-1; TRBD1 matches 8 bases. The germline gives CDR1 SGHRS, CDR2 YFSETQ. The CDR3 runs 14 residues. V lost 7 bases, J lost 10 bases, and 13 bases stayed unmatched. CDR3 protein: CASCPGQARLEQFF. CDR3 coding DNA: TGCGCCAGCTGCCCGGGACAGGCCCGATTGGAGCAGTTCTTC.